This T cell receptor beta chain emerged from a study of blood T cell repertoires in COVID-19. Sequenced by immunoSEQ multiplex PCR; TCRdb stores in-frame clones only, minus some. The sample records a few hundred thousand clones, approximately 83% being singletons. The sequencing input was PBMCs or T cells enriched from blood (not recorded which). The clonotype originates from a woman aged 45 to 65 who had recovered from COVID-19.

In DNA, the CDR3 is TGTGCCAGCAACCCTGGAAGCGGGAGGTTTCGCGCAGATACGCAGTATTTT. This sequence encodes CASNPGSGRFRADTQYF. V and J are TRBV28 and TRBJ2-3, with 9 bases identical to TRBD2. Trimming took 7 bases from V and 4 from J; bases not matched to a gene: 15. This CDR3 spans 17 amino acids. Germline V gives CDR1 MDHEN, CDR2 SYDVKM.